This T cell receptor (beta chain) was captured by sequencing in a study of vaccination and CD4 T cells after COVID-19. About the research overall: Timing of post-vaccine sample collection was a median about 72 days after dose two, with a range of 14 to 241.

General study results and limits: Median counts of SARS-CoV-2-reactive clonotypes increased from approximately 21 to 40; this difference was not significant.

Oncomine TCR Beta short-read sequencing was applied to DNA from cultured CD4+ T cells. TCRdb called the PCR reads again in MiXCR, with one record for every CDR3 protein. The sample lists 25,000 to 30,000 distinct CDR3 sequences, approximately 60% occurring once. Points on this clonotype: The antigen is unknown.

Treatment denoted: approximately 10-day PBMC culture with coronavirus spike peptide pools or control peptides (ViraFEST assay). The receptor was derived from a human donor who received a COVID-19 vaccine. This sample comprised CD4+ T cells from blood, cultured in vitro, obtained after SARS-CoV-2 vaccination.

The CDR3 loop is CASSFWRGATDTQYF. The CDR3, as DNA: TGTGCCAGCAGCTTCTGGCGGGGGGCCACAGATACGCAGTATTTT. The chain uses TRBV7-2 and TRBJ2-3, with 8 bases identical to TRBD2. The trim removed 3 bases at V and 2 bases at J, leaving 4 bases unmatched. Germline CDR1 is SGHTA and CDR2 is FQGNSA. CDR3 length equals 15 residues.